This T cell receptor beta chain was recorded in a study of tumor-infiltrating lymphocytes in primary liver carcinoma. Study outcomes and limitations: The 250 largest clones made up significantly more of tumor than blood repertoires (p = 0.039).

For blood RNA, unsorted whole blood served as the source, and germline DNA was extracted too. A primer matching the constant region was used to make TCR beta cDNA from approximately 520 ng of total RNA. Libraries of TCR beta came from three nested multiplex PCR rounds with slightly modified ARM-PCR. Investigators reported that the first two PCR rounds, at about 11 cycles each, used TRBV1-TRBV30 forward primers with a C-beta reverse primer. TCRdb analysed the multiplex PCR reads with MiXCR anew, one entry per CDR3 protein. The sample contains approximately 300,000 distinct CDR3 sequences, over 55% of which appear only once. In the case of this clonotype: Its antigen is undetermined. This could be a read error, since a much larger clone is one nucleotide away.

The CDR3 length is 15 residues. Germline CDR1 reads LGHNA; CDR2 reads YSLEER. The sequence derives from a man in his forties with primary liver carcinoma and hepatitis B virus infection. Sequenced sample: peripheral blood. The chain combines TRBV4-3 with TRBJ2-3; D unresolved. Written as DNA, the CDR3 is TGCGCCAGCGGCCAAGATTTGATAAGCACAGATACGCAGTATTTT. Translated, it gives CASGQDLISTDTQYF.